The 8 T cell receptor beta chains presented below share a single source sample, sequenced in a study of beta chain features in type 1 diabetes. Investigators reverse transcribed all isolated RNA, so they sequenced expressed TCRB transcripts. The assay was immunoSEQ multiplex PCR, and TCRdb's table has in-frame clones only and misses some. The sample includes under 250,000 clones, under 13% of them seen just once. The sequencing input was central memory CD4+ T cells from blood. The receptors were sampled from a young man in good health.

J is TRBJ2-7 and V is TRBV2; D is unclear. The CDR3 runs to 11 residues. Germline values: CDR1 SNHLY, CDR2 FYNNEI. Trimming took 10 bases from V and 2 from J, leaving 9 bases between them. CDR3 sequence: CATSAAYEQYF. The DNA for the CDR3 is TGTGCCACCTCAGCTGCCTACGAGCAGTACTTC.

The V gene is TRBV7-2, the J gene TRBJ2-7; D may be TRBD2 (6 bases). The germline CDR1 and CDR2 sequences are SGHTA and FQGNSA. This CDR3 contains 14 residues. V was shortened by 4 bases and J by 9 bases, with 19 bases between the two germline ends. CDR3 sequence reads: CASSSPGEGFRQYF. The DNA for the CDR3 is TGTGCCAGCAGCTCCCCGGGAGAAGGCTTCCGGCAGTACTTC.

This clone turned up a few times. The chain carries TRBV7-9 and TRBJ1-1; a possible D gene is TRBD1 (6 bases). This CDR3 has 14 residues. Germline V gene data show CDR1 as SEHNR and CDR2 as FQNEAQ (reference sequence). V was shortened by 4 bases and J by 1 base, with 10 bases between the two germline ends. The CDR3 sequence: CASSWTDQNTEAFF. The CDR3 nucleotides are TGTGCCAGCAGCTGGACAGACCAGAACACTGAAGCTTTCTTT.

The sample holds a few counts of this clone. The rearrangement links TRBV7-8 to TRBJ1-4; D not certain. CDR1 is SGHVS, CDR2 FQNEAQ, per germline. V gave up 5 bases and J gave up 2 bases, with 9 bases separating them. The CDR3 sequence is 14 residues long. CDR3 amino acids: CASSPSRTNEKLFF. CDR3 nucleotides: TGTGCCAGCAGCCCCAGTCGCACTAATGAAAAACTGTTTTTT.

Only a few counts were recorded for this clone. CDR3 bases: TGTGCCAGCAGCCAGGGACAGCAAGAGACCCAGTACTTC. As protein: CASSQGQQETQYF. The rearrangement uses TRBV14 and TRBJ2-5, with 7 bases matching TRBD1. The V gene end was trimmed by 3 bases and the J gene end by 2 bases; junction bases not matched to a gene: 0. This CDR3 is built from 13 residues. Per germline, CDR1 SGHDN and CDR2 FVKESK.

This clone came up a few times. The chain combines TRBV30 with TRBJ1-3; no firm D call. Per germline, CDR1 GTSNPN and CDR2 SVGIG (reference sequence). The germline V and J ends were trimmed by 1 base and 2 bases, with 9 bases remaining between them. This CDR3 spans 14 amino acids. The CDR3 sequence: CAWSAVRAGNTIYF. The CDR3 DNA reads as TGTGCCTGGAGTGCGGTGAGGGCTGGAAACACCATATATTTT.

This clone was seen at least ten times. The chain has TRBV6-5 and TRBJ2-3; the D gene is possibly TRBD2 (6 bases). Trimming removed 6 bases from V and 1 base from J, with 11 bases in between. The length of the CDR3 is 14 residues. The germline gives CDR1 MNHEY, CDR2 SVGAGI. In DNA, the CDR3 is TGTGCCAGCAGGGGCGGGATGGGCACAGATACGCAGTATTTT. Residues: CASRGGMGTDTQYF.

This clone occurred a few times. V gene TRBV7-9 combines with J gene TRBJ2-2; 10 nucleotides match TRBD1. Germline V lookup: CDR1 SEHNR, CDR2 FQNEAQ (reference sequence). The CDR3 is 16 amino acids. V gave up 4 bases and J gave up 5 bases; unmatched junction bases: 7. Here the CDR3 reads CASSYDRGRGTGELFF. CDR3 DNA: TGTGCCAGCAGCTACGACAGGGGGCGAGGAACCGGGGAGCTGTTTTTT.